This section outlines one T cell receptor beta chain sequence together with its context. This sample was taken from a study of blood T cell repertoires in COVID-19. Study-level background: Samples representing acute and convalescent COVID-19 were sourced from the United States, Italy and Spain. T cells, B-cell-depleted T cells, or PBMCs provided the cDNA or gDNA that served as material.

The CDR3 spans 17 residues. Germline-derived CDR1 and CDR2 are SGHNT and YENEEA. The ends were cut back, 5 bases at V and 5 bases at J, with 24 bases in the middle. Original analysis: Scientists estimated how many nucleated cells there were by amplifying reference gene primers. Clones were sequenced by immunoSEQ multiplex PCR, and TCRdb holds only the in-frame ones, with some missing. For V, J and clone size, that table is used; D and trimming come from the DNA. Seen here are fewer than 250,000 clones, roughly 84% observed once, and the top ten hold approximately 20%. Input material: peripheral blood. The V gene is TRBV11-3, the J gene TRBJ2-5; a weak D match, TRBD1 (6 bases). This clonotype originated in a man between 25 and 39 years old with active or convalescent COVID-19. The CDR3 region has the DNA TGTGCCAGCAGCCCCAACCCCCACAGGGTTCCTAATGAGACCCAGTACTTC. Translation gives CASSPNPHRVPNETQYF.